The 5 T cell receptor beta chains presented below share a single source sample, sequenced in a study of T cells in Graves' hyperthyroidism and ophthalmopathy. Amplification of TCR beta CDR3 regions used RNA as the template. First-round RT-PCR with HTBI primers amplified the TCR CDR3 region. In TCRdb, the multiplex PCR reads were re-called with MiXCR into one record per CDR3 protein. The sample comprises around 280,000 distinct CDR3 sequences, about 14% of which are singletons, and roughly 7.5% rests with the top ten. Sequenced sample: blood. The receptors stem from a woman under 40 with Graves' hyperthyroidism that later progressed to Graves' ophthalmopathy.

This clonotype was observed a few times. The chain links TRBV27 to TRBJ1-1; D perhaps matches TRBD1 (5 bases). Germline CDR1 reads MNHEY; CDR2 reads SMNVEV (reference sequence). Trimming stripped 4 bases from V and 0 bases from J, with 12 bases between. CDR3 size: 15 residues. Here the CDR3 reads CASSSLEGMNTEAFF. CDR3 coding DNA: TGTGCCAGCAGTTCCCTAGAGGGGATGAACACTGAAGCTTTCTTT.

This clonotype was seen many times. The V gene is TRBV6-2 or TRBV6-3, the J gene TRBJ1-5; D unresolved. The V gene's germline CDR1 is MNHEY and CDR2 SVGEGT. Deletions cut 0 bases from V and 3 bases from J, with 12 bases between. The CDR3 contains 16 residues. CDR3 sequence reads: CASSYSSATTNQPQHF. The DNA for the CDR3 is TGTGCCAGCAGTTACTCCAGCGCTACAACCAATCAGCCCCAGCATTTT.

V and J are TRBV7-3 and TRBJ2-1; 7 positions match TRBD2. The CDR3 is made up of 18 amino acids. Germline V gene lookup returns CDR1 SGHTA and CDR2 FQGTGA. Trimming took 11 bases from V and 6 from J; bases not matched to a gene: 25. DNA of the CDR3: TGTGCCCGCCGCCGAGGCCGAGTAGTTGCGGGAGAAGGCAATGAGCAGTTCTTC. This translates into CARRRGRVVAGEGNEQFF. Full variable domain (rest looked up from reference TRBV7-3 and TRBJ2-1): GAGVSQTPSNKVTEKGKYVELRCDPISGHTALYWYRQSLGQGPEFLIYFQGTGAADDSGLPNDRFFAVRPEGSVSTLKIQRTERGDSAVYLCARRRGRVVAGEGNEQFFGPGTRLTVL.

The chain links TRBV7-9 to TRBJ1-2, with D possibly being TRBD1 (6 bases). Per the germline V gene, CDR1 is SEHNR and CDR2 is FQNEAQ (reference sequence). Trimming pared 5 bases from V and 5 bases from J, leaving 12 bases between. The CDR3 is 13 residues long. The CDR3 here is CASSDGQSYGYTF. The CDR3 region has the DNA TGTGCCAGCAGCGACGGACAGAGTTATGGCTACACCTTC.

Points on this clonotype: One base away lies a much larger clone, so this may be a sequencing read error. This chain links TRBV5-1 with TRBJ2-7, with unresolved D. The CDR3 extends over 15 amino acids. Germline assignment: CDR1 SGHRS and CDR2 YFSETQ. V was trimmed by 0 bases and J by 2 bases, leaving 12 bases between them. For the CDR3, the DNA is TGCGCCAGCAGCTTGGTGCCTAACGGCCCCTACGAGCAGTACTTC. Protein sequence: CASSLVPNGPYEQYF.